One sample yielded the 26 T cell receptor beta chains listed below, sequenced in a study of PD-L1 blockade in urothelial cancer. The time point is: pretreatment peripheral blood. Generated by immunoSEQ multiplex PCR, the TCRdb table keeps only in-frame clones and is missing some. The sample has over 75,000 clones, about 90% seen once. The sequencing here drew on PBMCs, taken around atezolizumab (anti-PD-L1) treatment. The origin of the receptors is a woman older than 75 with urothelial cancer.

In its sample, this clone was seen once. In DNA form, the CDR3 reads TGTGCCAGCAGAAAGGGGGTCTATGAGCAGTTCTTC. It is translated as CASRKGVYEQFF. This chain joins TRBV28 and TRBJ2-1, with D possibly TRBD1 on 6 matching bases. Trimming removed 6 bases at V and 8 bases at J, with 11 bases between. Germline V gene lookup returns CDR1 MDHEN and CDR2 SYDVKM. The CDR3 extends over 12 amino acids.

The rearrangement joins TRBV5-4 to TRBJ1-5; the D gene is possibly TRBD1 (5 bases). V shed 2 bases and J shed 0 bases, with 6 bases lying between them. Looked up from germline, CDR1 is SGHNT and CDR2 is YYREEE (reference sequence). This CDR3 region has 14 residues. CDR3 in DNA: TGTGCCAGCAGCTTCCAGGGTAGCAATCAGCCCCAGCATTTT. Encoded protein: CASSFQGSNQPQHF.

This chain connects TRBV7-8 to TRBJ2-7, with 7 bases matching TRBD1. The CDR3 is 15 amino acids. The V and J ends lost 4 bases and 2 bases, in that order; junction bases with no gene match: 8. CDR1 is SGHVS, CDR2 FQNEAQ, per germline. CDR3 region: CASSSRGLRTYEQYF. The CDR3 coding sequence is TGTGCCAGCAGCTCGAGGGGGCTCCGAACCTACGAGCAGTACTTC.

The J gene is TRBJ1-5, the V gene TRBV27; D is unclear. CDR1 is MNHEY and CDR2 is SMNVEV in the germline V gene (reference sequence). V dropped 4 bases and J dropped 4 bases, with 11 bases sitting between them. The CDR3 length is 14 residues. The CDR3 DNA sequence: TGTGCCAGCAGTTCCGAAGGGAGGAATCAGCCCCAGCATTTT. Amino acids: CASSSEGRNQPQHF.

The CDR3 here is CASSAHAGRALNEKLFF. The CDR3 DNA follows: TGTGCCAGCAGCGCACACGCCGGCAGGGCCCTTAATGAAAAACTGTTTTTT. This chain uses TRBV11-2 with TRBJ1-4, with D perhaps TRBD1 (5 bases). The V end was cut by 5 bases, the J end by 4 bases, with 20 bases between. The germline V gene encodes CDR1 SGHAT and CDR2 FQNNGV. The CDR3 runs 17 residues. Looking up the rest from reference TRBV11-2 and TRBJ1-4 gives the full variable domain: EAGVAQSPRYKIIEKRQSVAFWCNPISGHATLYWYQQILGQGPKLLIQFQNNGVVDDSQLPKDRFSAERLKGVDSTLKIQPAKLEDSAVYLCASSAHAGRALNEKLFFGSGTQLSVL.

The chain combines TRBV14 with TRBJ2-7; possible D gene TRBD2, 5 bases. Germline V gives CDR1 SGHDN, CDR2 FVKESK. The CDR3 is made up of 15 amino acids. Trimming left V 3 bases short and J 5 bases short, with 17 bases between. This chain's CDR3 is CASSHTSGWSDEQYF. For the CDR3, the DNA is TGTGCCAGCAGCCACACTAGTGGGTGGTCGGACGAGCAGTACTTC.

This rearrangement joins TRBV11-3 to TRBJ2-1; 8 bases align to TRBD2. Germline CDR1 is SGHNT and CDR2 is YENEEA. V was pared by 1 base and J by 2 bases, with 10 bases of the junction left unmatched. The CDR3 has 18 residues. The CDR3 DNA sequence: TGTGCCAGCAGCTTAGTACAGTCGGGACTAGGTGCCTACAATGAGCAGTTCTTC. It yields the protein CASSLVQSGLGAYNEQFF.

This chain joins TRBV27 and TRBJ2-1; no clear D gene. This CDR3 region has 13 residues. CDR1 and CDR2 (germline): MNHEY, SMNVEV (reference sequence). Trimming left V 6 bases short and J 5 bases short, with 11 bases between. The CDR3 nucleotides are TGTGCCAGCAGGAGTGACAAGGACAATGAGCAGTTCTTC. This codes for CASRSDKDNEQFF.

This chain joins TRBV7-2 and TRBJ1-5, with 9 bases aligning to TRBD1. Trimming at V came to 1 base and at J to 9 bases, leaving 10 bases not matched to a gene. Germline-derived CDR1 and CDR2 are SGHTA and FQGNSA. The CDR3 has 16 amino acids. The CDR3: CASSLEDRGADRPQHF. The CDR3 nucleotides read TGTGCCAGCAGCTTAGAGGACAGGGGCGCGGATCGGCCCCAGCATTTT.

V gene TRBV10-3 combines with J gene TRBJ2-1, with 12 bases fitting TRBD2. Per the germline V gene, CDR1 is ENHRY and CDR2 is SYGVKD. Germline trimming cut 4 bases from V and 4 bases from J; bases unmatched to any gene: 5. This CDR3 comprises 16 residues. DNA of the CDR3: TGTGCCATCAGTGCTGGACTAGCGGGGCAGTACAATGAGCAGTTCTTC. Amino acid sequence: CAISAGLAGQYNEQFF.

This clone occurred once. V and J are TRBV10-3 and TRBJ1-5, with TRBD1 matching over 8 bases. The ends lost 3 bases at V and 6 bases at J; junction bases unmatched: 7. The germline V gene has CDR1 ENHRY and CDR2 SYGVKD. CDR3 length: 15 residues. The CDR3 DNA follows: TGTGCCATCAGTGACAGGGGGCGCCAGGGTCAGCCCCAGCATTTT. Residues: CAISDRGRQGQPQHF.

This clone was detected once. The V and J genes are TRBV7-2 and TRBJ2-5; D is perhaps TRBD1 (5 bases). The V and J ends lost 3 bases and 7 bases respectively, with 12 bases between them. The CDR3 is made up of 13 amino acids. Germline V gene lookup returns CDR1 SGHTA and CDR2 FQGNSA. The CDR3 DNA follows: TGTGCCAGCAGCTTTGGAGTCCAGGGGACCCAGTACTTC. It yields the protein CASSFGVQGTQYF.

The CDR3 nucleotides read TGTGCCAGCAGCACAGGACAGGTCCTCCTCCAGGGCTACACCTTC. Protein product: CASSTGQVLLQGYTF. The gene calls are TRBV7-3 and TRBJ1-2; TRBD1 matches 7 bases. CDR1 and CDR2 from the germline V gene are SGHTA and FQGTGA. V was pared by 5 bases and J by 8 bases, with 14 bases of the junction left unmatched. The CDR3 sequence is 15 residues long.

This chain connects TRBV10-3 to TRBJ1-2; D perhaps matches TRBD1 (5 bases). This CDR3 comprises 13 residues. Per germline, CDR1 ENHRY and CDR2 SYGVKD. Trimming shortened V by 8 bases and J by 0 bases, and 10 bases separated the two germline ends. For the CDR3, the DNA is TGTGCCATCGGGGCAGGTACTAACTATGGCTACACCTTC. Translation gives CAIGAGTNYGYTF.

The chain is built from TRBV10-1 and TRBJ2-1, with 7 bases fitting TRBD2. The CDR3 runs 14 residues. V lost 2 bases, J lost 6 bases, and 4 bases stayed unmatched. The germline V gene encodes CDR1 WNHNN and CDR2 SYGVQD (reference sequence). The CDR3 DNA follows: TGCGCCAGCAGTGAGGCTAGCGGAGGCAATGAGCAGTTCTTC. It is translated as CASSEASGGNEQFF.

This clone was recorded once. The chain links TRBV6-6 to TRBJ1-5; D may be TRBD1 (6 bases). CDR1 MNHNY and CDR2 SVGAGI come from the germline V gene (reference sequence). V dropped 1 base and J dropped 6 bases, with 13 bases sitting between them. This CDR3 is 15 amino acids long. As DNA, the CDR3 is TGTGCCAGCAGTTACTACTACAGGGTGAGTCAGCCCCAGCATTTT. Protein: CASSYYYRVSQPQHF.

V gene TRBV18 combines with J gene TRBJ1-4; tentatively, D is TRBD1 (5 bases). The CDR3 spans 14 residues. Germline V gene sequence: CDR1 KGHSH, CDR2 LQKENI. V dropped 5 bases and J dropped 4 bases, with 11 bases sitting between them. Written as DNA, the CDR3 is TGTGCCAGCTCAGCGACAGCCCTTAATGAAAAACTGTTTTTT. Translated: CASSATALNEKLFF.

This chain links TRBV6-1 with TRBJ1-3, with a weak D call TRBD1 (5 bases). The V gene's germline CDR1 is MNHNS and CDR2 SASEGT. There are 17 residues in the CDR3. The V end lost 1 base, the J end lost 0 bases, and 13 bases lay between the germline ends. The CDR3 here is CASSEVMGGSSGNTIYF. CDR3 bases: TGTGCCAGCAGTGAAGTTATGGGGGGGAGCTCTGGAAACACCATATATTTT.

This CDR3 reads CASSYDIFSNQPQHF. Written as DNA, the CDR3 is TGTGCCAGCAGTTACGACATTTTTAGCAATCAGCCCCAGCATTTT. The chain employs TRBV6-6 and TRBJ1-5; D is undetermined. Trimming pared 2 bases from V and 0 bases from J, leaving 8 bases between. The CDR3 extends over 15 amino acids. Germline loops: CDR1 MNHNY, CDR2 SVGAGI (reference sequence).

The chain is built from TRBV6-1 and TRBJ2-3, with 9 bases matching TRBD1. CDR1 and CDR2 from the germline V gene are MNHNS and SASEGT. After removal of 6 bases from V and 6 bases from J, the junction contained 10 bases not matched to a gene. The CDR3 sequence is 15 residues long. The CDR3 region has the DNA TGTGCCAGCAGGCCCACAGGGGGCTCCCGGGATACGCAGTATTTT. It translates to CASRPTGGSRDTQYF.

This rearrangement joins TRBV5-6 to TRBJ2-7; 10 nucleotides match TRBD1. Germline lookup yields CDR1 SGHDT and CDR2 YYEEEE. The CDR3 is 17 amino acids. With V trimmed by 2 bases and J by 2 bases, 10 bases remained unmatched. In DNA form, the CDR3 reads TGTGCCAGCAGCTTAACCCAAGGGACAGGGGTAACCTACGAGCAGTACTTC. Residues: CASSLTQGTGVTYEQYF. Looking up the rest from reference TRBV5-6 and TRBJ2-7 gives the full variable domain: DAGVTQSPTHLIKTRGQQVTLRCSPKSGHDTVSWYQQALGQGPQFIFQYYEEEERQRGNFPDRFSGHQFPNYSSELNVNALLLGDSALYLCASSLTQGTGVTYEQYFGPGTRLTVT.

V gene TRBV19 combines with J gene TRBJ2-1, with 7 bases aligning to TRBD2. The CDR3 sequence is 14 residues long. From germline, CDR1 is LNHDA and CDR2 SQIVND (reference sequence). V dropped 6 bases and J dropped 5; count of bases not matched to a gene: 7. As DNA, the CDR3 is TGTGCCAGTAGGAGCGGGACCATGCACAATGAGCAGTTCTTC. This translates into CASRSGTMHNEQFF.

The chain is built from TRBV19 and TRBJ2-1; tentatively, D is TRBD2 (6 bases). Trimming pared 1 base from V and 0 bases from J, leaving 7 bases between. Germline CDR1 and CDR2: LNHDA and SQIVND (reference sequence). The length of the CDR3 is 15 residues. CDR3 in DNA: TGTGCCAGTAGTATAGGGAGGGGCTCCTACAATGAGCAGTTCTTC. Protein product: CASSIGRGSYNEQFF.

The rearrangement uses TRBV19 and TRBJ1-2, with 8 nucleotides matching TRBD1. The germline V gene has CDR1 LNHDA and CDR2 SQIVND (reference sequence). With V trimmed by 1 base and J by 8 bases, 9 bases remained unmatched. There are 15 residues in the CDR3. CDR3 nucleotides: TGTGCCAGTAGTATAGTTTCCGAGGACAGGGTCGGCTACACCTTC. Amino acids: CASSIVSEDRVGYTF.

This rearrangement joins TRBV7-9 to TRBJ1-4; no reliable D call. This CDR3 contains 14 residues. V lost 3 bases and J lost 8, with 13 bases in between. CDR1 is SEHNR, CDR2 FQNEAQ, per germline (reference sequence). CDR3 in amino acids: CASSLNIQKEKLFF. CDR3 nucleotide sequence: TGTGCCAGCAGCTTGAACATACAGAAAGAAAAACTGTTTTTT.

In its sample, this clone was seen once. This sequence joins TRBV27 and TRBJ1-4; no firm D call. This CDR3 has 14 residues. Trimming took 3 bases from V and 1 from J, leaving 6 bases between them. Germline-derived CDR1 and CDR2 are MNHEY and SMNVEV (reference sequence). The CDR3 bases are TGTGCCAGCAGTTTGCGGGGAACTAATGAAAAACTGTTTTTT. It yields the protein CASSLRGTNEKLFF.